This T cell receptor (beta chain) is from a study of a mutant IDH1 vaccine in newly diagnosed glioma. Across the study: Before enrollment, patients got radiotherapy alone, temozolomide alone, or mostly the combination.

Regarding time point: week 11, during vaccination. Each dose delivered 300 ug of mutant IDH1 20-mer peptide subcutaneously with imiquimod. On this clone itself: What it binds is not known.

Assay: immunoSEQ multiplex PCR; the TCRdb copy retains only in-frame clones and omits some. Of roughly 70,000 clones detected, 70% to 85% appear once; the ten largest clones hold 8.5% to 9.5%. The germline V gene has CDR1 SGHNT and CDR2 YYREEE (reference sequence). J gave up 2 bases and V 4 bases, and 8 bases lay outside the gene matches. The CDR3 covers 15 residues. This receptor was obtained from a woman in her forties or fifties with glioma. The chain couples TRBV5-4 to TRBJ1-2; 7 bases fit TRBD1. The specimen comprised PBMCs, sampled from a glioma patient whose treatment included an IDH1 peptide vaccine. CDR3 amino acids: CASSLRLTGNYGYTF. In nucleotides, the CDR3 is TGTGCCAGCAGCCTCCGTTTGACAGGGAACTATGGCTACACCTTC.